The following is a T cell receptor (beta chain) sequence with its context. The antigen remains unidentified. Expressed TCRB transcripts were sequenced because the entire RNA isolate underwent reverse transcription. Profiling relied on immunoSEQ multiplex PCR, and the TCRdb table lists in-frame clones only, not all of them. The sample has more than 150,000 clones, roughly 10% seen once; the top ten hold approximately 0.7%. The data belong to a study of beta chain features in type 1 diabetes. The study's findings and limits: Type 1 diabetes patients had TCRB CDR3s that were shorter (moderately but significantly so) in all four CD4+ subsets.

CDR3 length: 17 residues. The germline CDR1 and CDR2 sequences are MGHRA and YSYEKL. Germline trimming cut 7 bases from V and 1 base from J; bases unmatched to any gene: 7. The gene calls are TRBV4-1 and TRBJ2-6, with 10 bases aligning to TRBD1. The sequenced sample consisted of central memory CD4+ T cells from blood. This sequence was found in a woman aged 25-40 years with type 1 diabetes. CDR3 DNA sequence: TGCGCCAGCACCAACCGGGACAGGGGATCTGGGGCCAACGTCCTGACTTTC. Translation: CASTNRDRGSGANVLTF.